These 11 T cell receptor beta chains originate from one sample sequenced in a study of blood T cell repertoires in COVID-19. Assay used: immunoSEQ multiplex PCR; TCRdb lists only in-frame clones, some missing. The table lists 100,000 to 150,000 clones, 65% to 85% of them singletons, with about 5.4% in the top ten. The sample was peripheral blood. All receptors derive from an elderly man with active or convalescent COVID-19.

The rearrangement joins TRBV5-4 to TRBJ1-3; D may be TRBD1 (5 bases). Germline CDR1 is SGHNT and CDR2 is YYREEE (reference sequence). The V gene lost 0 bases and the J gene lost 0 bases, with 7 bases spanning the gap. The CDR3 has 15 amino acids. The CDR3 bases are TGTGCCAGCAGCTTGGTGGGGGGCTCTGGAAACACCATATATTTT. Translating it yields CASSLVGGSGNTIYF. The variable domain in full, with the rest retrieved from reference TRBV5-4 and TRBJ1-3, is ETGVTQSPTHLIKTRGQQVTLRCSSQSGHNTVSWYQQALGQGPQFIFQYYREEENGRGNFPPRFSGLQFPNYSSELNVNALELDDSALYLCASSLVGGSGNTIYFGEGSWLTVV.

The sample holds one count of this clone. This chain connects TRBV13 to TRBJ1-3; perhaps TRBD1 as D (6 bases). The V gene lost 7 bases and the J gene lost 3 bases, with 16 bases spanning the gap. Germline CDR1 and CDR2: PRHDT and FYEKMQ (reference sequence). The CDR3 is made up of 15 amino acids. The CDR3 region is CASKLRGGGGNTIYF. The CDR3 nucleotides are TGTGCCAGCAAACTGCGGGGGGGCGGTGGAAACACCATATATTTT.

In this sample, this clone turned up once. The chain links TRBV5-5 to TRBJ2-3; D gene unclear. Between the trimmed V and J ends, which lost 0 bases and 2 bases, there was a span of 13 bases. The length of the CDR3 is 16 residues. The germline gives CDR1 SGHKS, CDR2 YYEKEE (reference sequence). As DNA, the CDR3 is TGTGCCAGCAGCTTGGCCCGACACTTCTCCACAGATACGCAGTATTTT. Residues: CASSLARHFSTDTQYF.

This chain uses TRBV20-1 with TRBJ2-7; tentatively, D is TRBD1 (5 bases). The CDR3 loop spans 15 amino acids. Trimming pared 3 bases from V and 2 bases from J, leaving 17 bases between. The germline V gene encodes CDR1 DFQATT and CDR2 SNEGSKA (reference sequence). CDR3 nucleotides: TGCAGTGCTAGTCAGGCAGGGCATGAGCCCTACGAGCAGTACTTC. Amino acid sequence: CSASQAGHEPYEQYF.

The CDR3 region is CASRLAGGTDTQYF. The CDR3 bases are TGTGCCAGCCGGCTAGCGGGGGGCACAGATACGCAGTATTTT. The chain recombines TRBV19 with TRBJ2-3; 10 positions agree with TRBD2. This CDR3 is built from 14 residues. Germline trimming cut 9 bases from V and 1 base from J; bases unmatched to any gene: 4. The germline V gene has CDR1 LNHDA and CDR2 SQIVND (reference sequence).

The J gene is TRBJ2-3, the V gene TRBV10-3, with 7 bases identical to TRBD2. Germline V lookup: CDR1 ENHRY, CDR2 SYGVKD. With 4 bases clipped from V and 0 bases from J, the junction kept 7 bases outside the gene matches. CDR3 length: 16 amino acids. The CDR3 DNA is TGTGCCATCAGTGTCCCTAGCGGTTCTAGCACAGATACGCAGTATTTT. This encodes CAISVPSGSSTDTQYF.

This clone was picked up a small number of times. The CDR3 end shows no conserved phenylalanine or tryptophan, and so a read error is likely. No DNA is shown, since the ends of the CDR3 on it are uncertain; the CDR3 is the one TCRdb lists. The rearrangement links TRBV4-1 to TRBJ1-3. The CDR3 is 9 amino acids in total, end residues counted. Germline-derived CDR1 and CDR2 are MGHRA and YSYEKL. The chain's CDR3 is CASSPAIGV.

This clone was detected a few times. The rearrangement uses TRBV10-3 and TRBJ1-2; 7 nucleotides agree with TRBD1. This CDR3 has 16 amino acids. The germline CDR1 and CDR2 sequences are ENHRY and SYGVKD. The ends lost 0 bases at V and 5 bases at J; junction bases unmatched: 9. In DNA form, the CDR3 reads TGTGCCATCAGTGAGTCGAATCCAGGGGGGATTTATGGCTACACCTTC. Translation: CAISESNPGGIYGYTF.

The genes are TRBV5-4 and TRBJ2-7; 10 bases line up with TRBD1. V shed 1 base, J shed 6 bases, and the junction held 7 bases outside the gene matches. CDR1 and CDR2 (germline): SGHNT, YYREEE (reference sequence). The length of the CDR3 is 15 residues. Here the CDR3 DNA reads TGTGCCAGCAGCTTGAAGGGACAGGGGATAAGCGAGCAGTACTTC. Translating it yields CASSLKGQGISEQYF.

The CDR3 sequence: CASSFSASNGELFF. The CDR3 DNA sequence: TGTGCCAGCAGCTTTTCCGCTAGCAACGGGGAGCTGTTTTTT. The chain employs TRBV7-3 and TRBJ2-2; D perhaps matches TRBD2 (5 bases). The CDR3 has 14 residues. Germline assignment: CDR1 SGHTA and CDR2 FQGTGA. V shed 3 bases and J shed 7 bases, with 12 bases lying between them.

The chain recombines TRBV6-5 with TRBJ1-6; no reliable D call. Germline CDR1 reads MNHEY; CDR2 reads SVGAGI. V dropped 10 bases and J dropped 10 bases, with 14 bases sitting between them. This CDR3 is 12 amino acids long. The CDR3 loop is CATHREVSPLHF. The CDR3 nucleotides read TGTGCCACCCACCGTGAGGTGTCACCCCTCCACTTT.